The clone carrying this T cell receptor beta chain was observed many times. The target antigen is unknown. The sample comes from a study of T-cell reconstitution after alpha-beta-depleted transplantation in children. Construction of the TCRbeta library involved unique molecular identifiers. TCRdb ran MiXCR on the PCR reads and lists one entry per CDR3 protein. The data show 540,000 or so distinct CDR3 sequences, approximately 22% seen once. Whole-study findings and limits: The high TCRbeta diversity at day 60 in some patients came from surviving recipient T cells and thymic progenitors. About two months after transplant, alpha-beta T cells reportedly came from several hundred expanded graft clones.

Germline-derived CDR1 and CDR2 are SQVTM and ANQGSEA. The CDR3 consists of 14 residues. The ends lost 4 bases at V and 8 bases at J; junction bases unmatched: 13. The V gene is TRBV29-1, the J gene TRBJ1-2; 7 nucleotides line up with TRBD1. This receptor was obtained from a boy less than two years old who had a stem cell transplant for acute myeloid leukemia, so the T cells may come from the graft donor. The input for sequencing was PBMCs, mostly from graft donor cells, taken 360 days after TCRalphabeta/CD19-depleted stem cell transplant. CDR3 amino acids: CSVVGTVSPRGYTF. The DNA for the CDR3 is TGCAGCGTTGTAGGGACAGTATCCCCTCGGGGCTACACCTTC.